Listed below are T cell receptor beta chains from one sample, sequenced in a study of blood T cell repertoires in COVID-19. The repertoire was sequenced with immunoSEQ multiplex PCR; TCRdb's copy has only in-frame clones and lacks some. In the table there are around 70,000 clones, roughly 81% of which are singletons. Sample: peripheral blood. These receptors were collected from an older woman with acute or convalescent COVID-19. CDR3s include the opening cysteine and the closing phenylalanine or tryptophan. Each record gives: V gene, D gene, CDR3 length, J gene, clone size, CDR3 protein, CDR3 DNA. D genes are given only for firm matches. Where a row states a size, it is once, few, many or the class of an expanded clone; other rows omit it.

V: TRBV28; D: TRBD1; length: 14; J: TRBJ1-5; size: .; CDR3: CASRQTGGNQPQHF; DNA: TGTGCCAGCAGACAGACAGGGGGCAATCAGCCCCAGCATTTT
V: TRBV5-1; D: .; length: 15; J: TRBJ2-1; size: .; CDR3: CASSSMDGNYNEQFF; DNA: TGCGCCAGCAGCTCCATGGACGGGAACTACAATGAGCAGTTCTTC
V: TRBV6-5; D: TRBD1; length: 14; J: TRBJ2-7; size: once; CDR3: CASNRGTASYEQYF; DNA: TGTGCCAGCAATAGAGGGACAGCCTCCTACGAGCAGTACTTC
V: TRBV12-3/TRBV12-4; D: .; length: 13; J: TRBJ1-5; size: .; CDR3: CASSLAGIQPQHF; DNA: TGTGCCAGCAGTTTGGCGGGGATTCAGCCCCAGCATTTT
V: TRBV18; D: .; length: 15; J: TRBJ2-1; size: few; CDR3: CASSPGGRVDNEQFF; DNA: TGTGCCAGCTCACCCGGAGGGCGGGTTGACAATGAGCAGTTCTTC
V: TRBV5-4; D: .; length: 15; J: TRBJ1-4; size: .; CDR3: CASSLAGRADEKLFF; DNA: TGTGCCAGCAGCTTGGCGGGCAGGGCGGATGAAAAACTGTTTTTT
V: TRBV11-2; D: .; length: 12; J: TRBJ2-1; size: .; CDR3: CASSLERSEQFF; DNA: TGTGCCAGCAGCTTAGAGCGGTCTGAGCAGTTCTTC
V: TRBV19; D: TRBD2; length: 15; J: TRBJ2-1; size: .; CDR3: CASSPAGGRYNEQFF; DNA: TGTGCCAGTAGTCCAGCGGGAGGGAGATACAATGAGCAGTTCTTC
V: TRBV5-6; D: TRBD1; length: 15; J: TRBJ1-2; size: .; CDR3: CASNAPGGLNYGYTF; DNA: TGTGCCAGCAACGCCCCAGGGGGCCTGAACTATGGCTACACCTTC
V: TRBV3-1/TRBV3-2; D: .; length: 13; J: TRBJ2-5; size: .; CDR3: CASSPGSWGTQYF; DNA: TGTGCCAGCAGCCCCGGGAGCTGGGGGACCCAGTACTTC
V: TRBV11-2; D: TRBD1; length: 15; J: TRBJ1-6; size: .; CDR3: CASSIRDRGNSPLHF; DNA: TGTGCCAGCAGCATCCGGGACAGGGGTAATTCACCCCTCCACTTT
V: TRBV2; D: .; length: 12; J: TRBJ1-6; size: many; CDR3: CASSWARRALHF; DNA: TGTGCCAGCAGTTGGGCCAGGAGGGCCCTCCACTTT
V: TRBV6-5; D: TRBD2; length: 14; J: TRBJ2-5; size: .; CDR3: CASKRDRSPETQYF; DNA: TGTGCCAGCAAGCGGGACCGCTCCCCAGAGACCCAGTACTTC
V: TRBV30; D: TRBD2; length: 13; J: TRBJ2-1; size: .; CDR3: CAWSRTSGSKQFF; DNA: TGTGCCTGGAGTAGAACTAGCGGGAGTAAGCAGTTCTTC
V: TRBV7-2; D: TRBD2; length: 16; J: TRBJ2-1; size: .; CDR3: CASRLVASGGANEQFF; DNA: TGTGCCAGCAGGCTGGTGGCTAGCGGGGGGGCAAATGAGCAGTTCTTC
V: TRBV5-8; D: .; length: 14; J: TRBJ2-1; size: .; CDR3: CASSLALGNNEQFF; DNA: TGTGCCAGCAGCTTGGCCCTCGGGAACAATGAGCAGTTCTTC
V: TRBV19; D: TRBD1; length: 13; J: TRBJ1-2; size: .; CDR3: CASSISGQDGYTF; DNA: TGTGCCAGTAGTATCTCGGGACAGGACGGCTACACCTTC
V: TRBV11-2; D: TRBD2; length: 15; J: TRBJ2-7; size: .; CDR3: CASSLVGTSSYEQYF; DNA: TGTGCCAGCAGCTTAGTTGGGACTAGTTCCTACGAGCAGTACTTC
V: TRBV14; D: .; length: 15; J: TRBJ1-2; size: .; CDR3: CASSQVWQGGSGYTF; DNA: TGTGCCAGCAGCCAAGTCTGGCAGGGCGGGAGCGGCTACACCTTC
V: TRBV5-1; D: TRBD2; length: 15; J: TRBJ2-1; size: .; CDR3: CASSSSGRKGNEQFF; DNA: TGCGCCAGCAGTTCAAGCGGGAGGAAGGGGAATGAGCAGTTCTTC
V: TRBV5-4; D: TRBD1; length: 13; J: TRBJ1-6; size: few; CDR3: CASSPDRNSPLHF; DNA: TGTGCCAGCAGCCCGGACAGGAATTCACCCCTCCACTTT
V: TRBV10-3; D: .; length: 14; J: TRBJ1-2; size: once; CDR3: CAISESRAVGGYTF; DNA: TGTGCCATCAGTGAGTCGAGGGCAGTTGGGGGCTACACCTTC
V: TRBV19; D: .; length: 13; J: TRBJ1-2; size: .; CDR3: CASRDTFNYGYTF; DNA: TGTGCCAGTAGGGACACATTTAACTATGGCTACACCTTC
V: TRBV11-3; D: TRBD2; length: 16; J: TRBJ2-1; size: .; CDR3: CASGRGTTSGPNEQFF; DNA: TGTGCCAGCGGTCGAGGAACTACTAGCGGGCCAAATGAGCAGTTCTTC